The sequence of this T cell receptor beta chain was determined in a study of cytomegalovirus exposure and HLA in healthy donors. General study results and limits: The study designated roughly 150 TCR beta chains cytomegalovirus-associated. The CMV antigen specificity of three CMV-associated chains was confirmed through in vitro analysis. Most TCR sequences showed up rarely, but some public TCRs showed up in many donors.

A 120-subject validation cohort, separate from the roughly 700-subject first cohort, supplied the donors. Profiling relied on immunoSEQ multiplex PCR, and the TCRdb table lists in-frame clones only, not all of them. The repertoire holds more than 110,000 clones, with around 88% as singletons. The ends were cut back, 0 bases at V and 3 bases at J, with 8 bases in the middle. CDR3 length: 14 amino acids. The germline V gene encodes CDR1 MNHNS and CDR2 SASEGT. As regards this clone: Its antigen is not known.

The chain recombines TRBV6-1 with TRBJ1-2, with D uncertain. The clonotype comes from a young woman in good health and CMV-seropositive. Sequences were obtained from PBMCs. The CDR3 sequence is CASSEAGVYYGYTF. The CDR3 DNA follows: TGTGCCAGCAGTGAAGCCGGGGTTTACTATGGCTACACCTTC.